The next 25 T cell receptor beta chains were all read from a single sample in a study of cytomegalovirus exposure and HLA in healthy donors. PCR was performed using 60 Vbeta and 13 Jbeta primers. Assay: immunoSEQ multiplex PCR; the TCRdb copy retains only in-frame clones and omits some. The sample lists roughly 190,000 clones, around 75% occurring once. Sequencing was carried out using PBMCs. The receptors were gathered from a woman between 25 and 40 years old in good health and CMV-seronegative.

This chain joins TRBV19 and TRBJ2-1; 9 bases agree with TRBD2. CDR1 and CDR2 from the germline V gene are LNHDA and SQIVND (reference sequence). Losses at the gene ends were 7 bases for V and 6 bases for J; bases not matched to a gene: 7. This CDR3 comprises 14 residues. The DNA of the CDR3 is TGTGCCAGTAATGTGCGGGAGGGCTTCAATGAGCAGTTCTTC. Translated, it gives CASNVREGFNEQFF.

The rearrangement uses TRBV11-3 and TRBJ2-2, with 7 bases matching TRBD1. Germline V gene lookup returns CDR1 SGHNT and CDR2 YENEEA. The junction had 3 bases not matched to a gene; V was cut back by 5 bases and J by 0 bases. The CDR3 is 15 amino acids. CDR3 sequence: CASSIDRANTGELFF. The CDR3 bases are TGTGCCAGCAGCATCGACAGGGCGAACACCGGGGAGCTGTTTTTT.

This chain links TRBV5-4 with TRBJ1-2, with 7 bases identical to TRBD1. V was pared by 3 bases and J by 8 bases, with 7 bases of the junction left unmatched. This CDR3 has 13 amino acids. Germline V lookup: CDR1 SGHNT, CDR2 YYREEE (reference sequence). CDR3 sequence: CASSSKQGLGYTF. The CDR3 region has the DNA TGTGCCAGCAGCTCGAAACAGGGGCTAGGCTACACCTTC.

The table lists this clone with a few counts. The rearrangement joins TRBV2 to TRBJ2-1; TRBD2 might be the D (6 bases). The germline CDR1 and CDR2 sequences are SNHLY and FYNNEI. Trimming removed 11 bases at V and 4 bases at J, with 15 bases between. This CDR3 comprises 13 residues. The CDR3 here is CASLAGIYNEQFF. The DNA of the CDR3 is TGTGCCTCTCTGGCGGGGATATACAATGAGCAGTTCTTC.

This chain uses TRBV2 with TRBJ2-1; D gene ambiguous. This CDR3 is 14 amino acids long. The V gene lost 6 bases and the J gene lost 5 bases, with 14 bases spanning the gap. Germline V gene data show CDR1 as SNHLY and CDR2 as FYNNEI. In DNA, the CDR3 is TGTGCCAGCAGGATTTCCACACCCGACAATGAGCAGTTCTTC. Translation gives CASRISTPDNEQFF. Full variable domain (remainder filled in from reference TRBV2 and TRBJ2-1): EPEVTQTPSHQVTQMGQEVILRCVPISNHLYFYWYRQILGQKVEFLVSFYNNEISEKSEIFDDQFSVERPDGSNFTLKIRSTKLEDSAMYFCASRISTPDNEQFFGPGTRLTVL.

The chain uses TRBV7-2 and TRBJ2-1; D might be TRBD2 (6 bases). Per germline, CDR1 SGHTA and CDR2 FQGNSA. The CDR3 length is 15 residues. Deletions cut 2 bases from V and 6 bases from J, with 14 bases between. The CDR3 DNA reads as TGTGCCAGCAGCTTACGGACGGGAGCGGGCAATGAGCAGTTCTTC. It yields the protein CASSLRTGAGNEQFF.

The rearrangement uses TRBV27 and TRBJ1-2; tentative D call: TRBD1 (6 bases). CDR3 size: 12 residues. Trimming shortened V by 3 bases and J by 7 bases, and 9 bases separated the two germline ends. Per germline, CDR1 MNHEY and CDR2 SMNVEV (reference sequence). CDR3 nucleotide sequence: TGTGCCAGCAGTTTCACAGGGATTGGCTACACCTTC. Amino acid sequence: CASSFTGIGYTF.

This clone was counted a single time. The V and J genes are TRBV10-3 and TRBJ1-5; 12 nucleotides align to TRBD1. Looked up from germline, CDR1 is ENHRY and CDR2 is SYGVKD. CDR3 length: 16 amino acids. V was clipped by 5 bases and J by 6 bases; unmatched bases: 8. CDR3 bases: TGTGCCATCAGTCCGTCCGGGACAGGGGGCTTTCAGCCCCAGCATTTT. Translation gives CAISPSGTGGFQPQHF.

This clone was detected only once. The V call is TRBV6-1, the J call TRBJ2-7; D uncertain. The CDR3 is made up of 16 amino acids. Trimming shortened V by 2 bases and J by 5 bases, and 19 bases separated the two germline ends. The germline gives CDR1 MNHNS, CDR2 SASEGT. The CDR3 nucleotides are TGTGCCAGCAGTGAAAACCCTAATCTCTTATCGGACGAGCAGTACTTC. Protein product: CASSENPNLLSDEQYF.

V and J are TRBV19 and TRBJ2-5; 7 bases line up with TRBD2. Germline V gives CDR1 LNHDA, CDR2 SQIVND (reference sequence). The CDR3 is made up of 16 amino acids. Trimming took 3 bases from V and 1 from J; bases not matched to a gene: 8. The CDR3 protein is CASSIWASGAQETQYF. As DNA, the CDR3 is TGTGCCAGTAGTATCTGGGCTAGCGGAGCCCAAGAGACCCAGTACTTC.

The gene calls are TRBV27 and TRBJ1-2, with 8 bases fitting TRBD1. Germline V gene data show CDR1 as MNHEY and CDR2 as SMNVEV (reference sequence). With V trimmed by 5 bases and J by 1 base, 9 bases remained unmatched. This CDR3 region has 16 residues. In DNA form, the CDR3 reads TGTGCCAGCAGTCCTCACGACAGGGGCGGTAACTATGGCTACACCTTC. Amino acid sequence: CASSPHDRGGNYGYTF.

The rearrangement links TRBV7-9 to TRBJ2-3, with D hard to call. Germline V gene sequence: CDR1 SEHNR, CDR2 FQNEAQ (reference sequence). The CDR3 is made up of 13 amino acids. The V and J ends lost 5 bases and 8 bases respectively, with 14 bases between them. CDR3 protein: CASSPATVLTQYF. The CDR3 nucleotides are TGTGCCAGCAGCCCTGCAACAGTCCTTACGCAGTATTTT.

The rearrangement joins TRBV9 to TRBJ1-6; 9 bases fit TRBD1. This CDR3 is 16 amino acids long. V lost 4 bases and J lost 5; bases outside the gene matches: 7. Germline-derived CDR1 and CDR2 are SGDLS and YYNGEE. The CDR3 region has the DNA TGTGCCAGCAGCTCCGGGACAGGGACTAATAATTCACCCCTCCACTTT. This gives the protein CASSSGTGTNNSPLHF. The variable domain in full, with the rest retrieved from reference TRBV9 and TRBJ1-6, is DSGVTQTPKHLITATGQRVTLRCSPRSGDLSVYWYQQSLDQGLQFLIQYYNGEERAKGNILERFSAQQFPDLHSELNLSSLELGDSALYFCASSSGTGTNNSPLHFGNGTRLTVT.

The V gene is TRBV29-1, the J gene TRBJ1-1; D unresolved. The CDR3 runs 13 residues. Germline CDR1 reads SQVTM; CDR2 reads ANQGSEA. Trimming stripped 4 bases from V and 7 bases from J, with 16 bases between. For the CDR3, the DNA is TGCAGCGTTGTCGTCCGGGAACCTTATGAAGCTTTCTTT. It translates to CSVVVREPYEAFF.

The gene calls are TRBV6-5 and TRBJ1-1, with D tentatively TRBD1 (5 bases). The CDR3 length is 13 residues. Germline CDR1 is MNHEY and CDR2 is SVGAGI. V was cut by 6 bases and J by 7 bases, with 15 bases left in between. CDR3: CASRLTGWGEAFF. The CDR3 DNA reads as TGTGCCAGCAGATTAACAGGTTGGGGTGAAGCTTTCTTT.

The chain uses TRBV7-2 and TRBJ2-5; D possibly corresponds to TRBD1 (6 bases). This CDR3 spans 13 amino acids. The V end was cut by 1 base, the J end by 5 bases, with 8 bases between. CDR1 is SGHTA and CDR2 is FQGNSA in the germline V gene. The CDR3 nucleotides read TGTGCCAGCAGCTTAGGACAGGTTGAGACCCAGTACTTC. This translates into CASSLGQVETQYF.

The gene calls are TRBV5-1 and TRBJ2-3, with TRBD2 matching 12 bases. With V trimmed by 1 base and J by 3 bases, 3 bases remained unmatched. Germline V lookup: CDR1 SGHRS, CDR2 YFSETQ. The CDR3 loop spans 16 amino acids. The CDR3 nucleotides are TGCGCCAGCAGCTTGTCTGGACTAGCGGGGACAGATACGCAGTATTTT. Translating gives CASSLSGLAGTDTQYF. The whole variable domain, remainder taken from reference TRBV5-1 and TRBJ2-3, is KAGVTQTPRYLIKTRGQQVTLSCSPISGHRSVSWYQQTPGQGLQFLFEYFSETQRNKGNFPGRFSGRQFSNSRSEMNVSTLELGDSALYLCASSLSGLAGTDTQYFGPGTRLTVL.

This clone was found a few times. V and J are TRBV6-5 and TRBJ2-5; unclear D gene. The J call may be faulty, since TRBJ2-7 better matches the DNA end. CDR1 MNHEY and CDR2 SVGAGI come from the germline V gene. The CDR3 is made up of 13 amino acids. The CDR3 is CASRYGSNYEQYF. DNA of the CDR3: TGTGCCAGCAGATACGGATCCAACTACGAGCAGTACTTC.

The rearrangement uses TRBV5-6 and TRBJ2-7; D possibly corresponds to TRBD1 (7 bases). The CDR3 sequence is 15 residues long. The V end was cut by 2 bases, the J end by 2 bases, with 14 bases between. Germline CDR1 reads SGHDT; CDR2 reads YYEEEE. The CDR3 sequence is CASSFPTRGAYEQYF. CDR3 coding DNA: TGTGCCAGCAGCTTCCCGACCAGGGGGGCCTACGAGCAGTACTTC.

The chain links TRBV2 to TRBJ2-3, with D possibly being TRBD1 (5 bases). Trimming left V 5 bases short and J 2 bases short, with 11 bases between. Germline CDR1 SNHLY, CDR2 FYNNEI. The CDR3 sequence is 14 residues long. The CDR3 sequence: CASSQGLTTDTQYF. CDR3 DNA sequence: TGTGCCAGCAGTCAGGGTCTAACCACAGATACGCAGTATTTT.

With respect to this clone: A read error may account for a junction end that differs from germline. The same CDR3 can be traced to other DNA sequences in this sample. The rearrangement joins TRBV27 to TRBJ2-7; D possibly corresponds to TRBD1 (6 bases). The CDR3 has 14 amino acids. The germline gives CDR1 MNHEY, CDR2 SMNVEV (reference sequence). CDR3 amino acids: CASSLSTGSYEQYF. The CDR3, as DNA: TGTGCCAGCAGTCTATCAACAGGGAGCTACGAGCAGTACTTC.

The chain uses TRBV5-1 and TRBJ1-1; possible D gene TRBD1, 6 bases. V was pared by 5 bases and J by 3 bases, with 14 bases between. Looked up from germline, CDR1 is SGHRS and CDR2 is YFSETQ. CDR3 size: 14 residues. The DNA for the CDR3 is TGCGCCAGCAGGGAGGGGGGGATGGACACTGAAGCTTTCTTT. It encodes CASREGGMDTEAFF.

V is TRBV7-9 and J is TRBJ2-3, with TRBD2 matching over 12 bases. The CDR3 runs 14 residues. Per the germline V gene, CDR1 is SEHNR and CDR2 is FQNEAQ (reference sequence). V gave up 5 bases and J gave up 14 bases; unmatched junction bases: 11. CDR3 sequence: CASSLGTSGPGWYF. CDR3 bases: TGTGCCAGCAGCCTCGGGACTAGCGGGCCGGGTTGGTATTTT.

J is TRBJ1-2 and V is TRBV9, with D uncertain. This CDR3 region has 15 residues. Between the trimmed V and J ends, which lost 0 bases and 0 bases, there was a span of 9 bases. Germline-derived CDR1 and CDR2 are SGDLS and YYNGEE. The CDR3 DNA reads TGTGCCAGCAGCGTAGACCCTGGAGCTAACTATGGCTACACCTTC. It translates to CASSVDPGANYGYTF.

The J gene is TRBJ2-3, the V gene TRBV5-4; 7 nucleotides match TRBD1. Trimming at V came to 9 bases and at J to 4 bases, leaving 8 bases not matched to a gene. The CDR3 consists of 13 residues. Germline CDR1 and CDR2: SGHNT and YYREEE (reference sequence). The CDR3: CATQTGVADTQYF. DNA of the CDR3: TGTGCCACCCAAACAGGGGTGGCAGATACGCAGTATTTT. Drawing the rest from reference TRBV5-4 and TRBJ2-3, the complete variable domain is ETGVTQSPTHLIKTRGQQVTLRCSSQSGHNTVSWYQQALGQGPQFIFQYYREEENGRGNFPPRFSGLQFPNYSSELNVNALELDDSALYLCATQTGVADTQYFGPGTRLTVL.